The sequence of this TCR beta chain was determined in a study of OX40 agonist ivuxolimab in advanced cancers. Study context: Aged roughly 23 to 80 with a mean of approximately 57 years, they were about 83% male.

The table came from immunoSEQ multiplex PCR; TCRdb's copy has only in-frame clones and leaves some out. The sample yields about 61,000 clones, around 83% seen once. The CDR3 loop spans 14 amino acids. J was trimmed by 7 bases and V by 5 bases; bases with no gene match: 3. Per the germline V gene, CDR1 is SGHTA and CDR2 is FQGNSA. Study-level points and caveats: Expansion of clones was among the lowest in partial responders at 0.1-3.0 mg/kg.

For this clone: Its antigen is unidentified.

This receptor was taken from an adult with an advanced solid tumor such as melanoma, head and neck, liver or kidney cancer. The V gene is TRBV7-2, the J gene TRBJ2-2; the match to TRBD1 covers 11 bases. The input for sequencing was CD4+ or CD8+ T cells sorted from blood, taken in a trial of the OX40 agonist ivuxolimab. Written as DNA, the CDR3 is TGTGCCAGCAGCCGGGGACAGGGGGACGGGGAGCTGTTTTTT. It specifies CASSRGQGDGELFF.